Sequencing of this T cell receptor beta chain was carried out in a study of blood T cells in healthy people across ages. The use of a sample-barcoded 5' primer and a J-beta primer mix characterized a second PCR of roughly 6 to 11 cycles. TCRdb analysed the 5' RACE reads with MiXCR anew, one entry per CDR3 protein. The table includes 1.5 million to 2 million distinct CDR3 sequences, 49% detected once. The CDR3 extends over 18 amino acids. Trimming removed 5 bases from V and 4 bases from J; junction bases left unmatched: 16. CDR1 is SGHTA and CDR2 is FQGNSA in the germline V gene. The sequence came from a woman in her 40s in good health. The chain carries TRBV7-2 and TRBJ2-3; 9 positions match TRBD2. Sequenced sample: blood. The CDR3 loop is CASSPIRSASGVSDTQYF. As DNA, the CDR3 is TGTGCCAGCAGCCCGATTCGATCCGCTAGCGGGGTTTCAGATACGCAGTATTTT.